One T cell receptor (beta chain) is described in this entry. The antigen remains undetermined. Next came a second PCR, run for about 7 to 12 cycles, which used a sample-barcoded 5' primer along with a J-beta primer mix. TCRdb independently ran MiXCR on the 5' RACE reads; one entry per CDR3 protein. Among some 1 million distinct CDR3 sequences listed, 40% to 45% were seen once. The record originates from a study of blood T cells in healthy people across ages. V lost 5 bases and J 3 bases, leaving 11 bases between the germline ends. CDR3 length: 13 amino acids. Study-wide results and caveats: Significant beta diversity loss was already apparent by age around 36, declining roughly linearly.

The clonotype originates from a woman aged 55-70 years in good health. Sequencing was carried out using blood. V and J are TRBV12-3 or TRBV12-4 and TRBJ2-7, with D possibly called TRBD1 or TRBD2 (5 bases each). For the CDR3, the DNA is TGTGCCAGCAGTCGGGGCGGTCACTACGAGCAGTACTTC. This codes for CASSRGGHYEQYF.